These 25 T cell receptor beta chains were all obtained from the same sample, sequenced in a study of control samples from healthy donors and cancer patients. Produced via immunoSEQ multiplex PCR; TCRdb's table is partial and in-frame only. The repertoire has some 410,000 clones, 90% of them found once; the top ten carry 5.5% to 8%. Material for sequencing was PBMCs. The receptors shown here come from a man between 35 and 55 years old with head and neck cancer.

This clone has just one count. J is TRBJ1-1 and V is TRBV3-1 (or the pseudogene TRBV3-2), with no clear D. This CDR3 region has 15 residues. Trimming took 0 bases from V and 3 from J, leaving 11 bases between them. Germline lookup yields CDR1 LGHDT and CDR2 YNNKEL (reference sequence). The CDR3 reads CASSQEEAVYTEAFF. In DNA form, the CDR3 reads TGTGCCAGCAGCCAAGAAGAGGCGGTCTACACTGAAGCTTTCTTT.

This rearrangement joins TRBV3-1 (or the pseudogene TRBV3-2) to TRBJ1-4, with 7 positions matching TRBD1. The CDR3 has 14 amino acids. Germline CDR1 and CDR2: LGHDT and YNNKEL (reference sequence). V gave up 4 bases and J gave up 5 bases; unmatched junction bases: 4. This CDR3 reads CASSRTGGNEKLFF. In DNA form, the CDR3 reads TGTGCCAGCAGCCGGACAGGAGGCAATGAAAAACTGTTTTTT.

This chain links TRBV29-1 with TRBJ1-5; 11 bases align to TRBD1. CDR3 length: 14 amino acids. Germline assignment: CDR1 SQVTM and CDR2 ANQGSEA. The V segment lost 4 bases and the J segment 7 bases; nucleotides outside the gene matches: 6. CDR3 residues: CSVGTGGAGQPQHF. CDR3 DNA sequence: TGCAGCGTTGGGACAGGGGGCGCCGGGCAGCCCCAGCATTTT.

V is TRBV7-2 and J is TRBJ1-3; tentative D call: TRBD1 (5 bases). V lost 3 bases to trimming and J lost 0 bases, with 6 bases between them. The CDR3 consists of 14 residues. Germline V gene data show CDR1 as SGHTA and CDR2 as FQGNSA. CDR3 sequence: CASSLGVSGNTIYF. DNA for the CDR3: TGTGCCAGCAGCTTGGGGGTCTCTGGAAACACCATATATTTT.

This chain connects TRBV6-5 to TRBJ1-4; no clear D. This CDR3 is 15 amino acids long. The germline V gene has CDR1 MNHEY and CDR2 SVGAGI. V dropped 4 bases and J dropped 6 bases, with 15 bases sitting between them. The CDR3: CASSSRRLTDEKLFF. DNA for the CDR3: TGTGCCAGCAGTTCCAGGCGACTGACGGATGAAAAACTGTTTTTT.

This rearrangement joins TRBV15 to TRBJ2-5; 9 bases align to TRBD2. The CDR3 totals 13 residues. The junction had 3 bases not matched to a gene; V was cut back by 5 bases and J by 5 bases. Germline V gives CDR1 LNHNV, CDR2 YYDKDF (reference sequence). CDR3 sequence reads: CATSRRGGETQYF. CDR3 sequence (DNA): TGTGCCACCAGCCGGCGGGGGGGGGAGACCCAGTACTTC.

The chain joins TRBV11-2 to TRBJ2-7, with 11 positions matching TRBD2. CDR1 is SGHAT, CDR2 FQNNGV, per germline. CDR3 size: 17 residues. The V gene end was trimmed by 5 bases and the J gene end by 2 bases; junction bases not matched to a gene: 11. CDR3 coding DNA: TGTGCCAGCAGCCCCAAAGGACTAGCGGGCCCAACCTACGAGCAGTACTTC. It codes for CASSPKGLAGPTYEQYF.

The rearrangement links TRBV5-1 to TRBJ1-3; D is possibly TRBD1 (5 bases). Trimming pared 3 bases from V and 4 bases from J, leaving 20 bases between. This CDR3 comprises 17 residues. CDR1 is SGHRS and CDR2 is YFSETQ in the germline V gene. The CDR3 sequence is CASSSLGAGLAGNTIYF. As DNA, the CDR3 is TGCGCCAGCAGCTCTCTCGGGGCCGGGTTGGCCGGAAACACCATATATTTT.

The V and J genes are TRBV5-1 and TRBJ1-2; 8 bases match TRBD1. The germline V gene has CDR1 SGHRS and CDR2 YFSETQ. Trimming removed 3 bases from V and 0 bases from J; junction bases left unmatched: 7. The CDR3 is 16 amino acids. The CDR3 sequence: CASSSRTGTANYGYTF. CDR3 coding DNA: TGCGCCAGCAGCTCCCGGACAGGGACAGCTAACTATGGCTACACCTTC.

The chain joins TRBV11-2 to TRBJ2-2, with TRBD2 matching over 10 bases. Germline V lookup: CDR1 SGHAT, CDR2 FQNNGV. The CDR3 covers 17 residues. Trimming at V came to 1 base and at J to 1 base, leaving 3 bases not matched to a gene. CDR3 amino acids: CASSLGTSGRNTGELFF. In DNA form, the CDR3 reads TGTGCCAGCAGCTTAGGGACTAGCGGAAGGAACACCGGGGAGCTGTTTTTT. The whole variable domain, remainder taken from reference TRBV11-2 and TRBJ2-2, is EAGVAQSPRYKIIEKRQSVAFWCNPISGHATLYWYQQILGQGPKLLIQFQNNGVVDDSQLPKDRFSAERLKGVDSTLKIQPAKLEDSAVYLCASSLGTSGRNTGELFFGEGSRLTVL.

This chain joins TRBV9 and TRBJ2-2; possible D gene TRBD2, 5 bases. The CDR3 length is 15 residues. Per the germline V gene, CDR1 is SGDLS and CDR2 is YYNGEE. Trimming removed 5 bases at V and 2 bases at J, with 13 bases between. The CDR3 loop reads CASSVRGSNTGELFF. The CDR3 DNA is TGTGCCAGCAGTGTACGGGGTTCCAACACCGGGGAGCTGTTTTTT.

The chain couples TRBV7-2 to TRBJ2-3, with D unclear. The CDR3 has 16 amino acids. V lost 4 bases and J lost 2, with 16 bases in between. The germline gives CDR1 SGHTA, CDR2 FQGNSA. CDR3 amino acids: CASSWPTEDLTDTQYF. CDR3 bases: TGTGCCAGCAGCTGGCCGACTGAGGACCTCACAGATACGCAGTATTTT.

This clone was observed a single time. Different DNA sequences within this sample yield the same CDR3. The chain has TRBV12-3 or TRBV12-4 and TRBJ2-1; D gene uncertain. The ends were cut back, 6 bases at V and 5 bases at J, with 2 bases in the middle. The CDR3 spans 10 residues. The CDR3: CASSHNEQFF. DNA of the CDR3: TGTGCCAGCAGCCACAATGAGCAGTTCTTC.

The chain employs TRBV12-3 or TRBV12-4 and TRBJ1-2; 8 bases are shared with TRBD1. This CDR3 region has 12 residues. The J segment lost 8 bases and the V segment lost 6 bases, leaving 5 bases of the junction unmatched. CDR3 in DNA: TGTGCCAGCAGGGCAGGGGGCTGGGGCTACACCTTC. Translation: CASRAGGWGYTF.

The chain uses TRBV6-5 and TRBJ2-2; D is ambiguous. V was shortened by 0 bases and J by 7 bases, with 3 bases between the two germline ends. The CDR3 runs 12 residues. The germline V gene has CDR1 MNHEY and CDR2 SVGAGI. CDR3 region: CASSYSGGELFF. The CDR3 DNA is TGTGCCAGCAGTTACTCGGGCGGGGAGCTGTTTTTT.

V and J are TRBV15 and TRBJ2-7, with 10 bases identical to TRBD1. J lost 2 bases, V lost 5 bases, and 6 bases had no gene match. This CDR3 is 15 amino acids long. Germline V CDR1 and CDR2: LNHNV, YYDKDF (reference sequence). The CDR3 sequence: CATSGTGTGAYEQYF. The CDR3 nucleotides read TGTGCCACCAGCGGTACCGGGACAGGGGCCTACGAGCAGTACTTC.

V is TRBV5-1 and J is TRBJ2-7; 7 bases match TRBD1. Germline V gives CDR1 SGHRS, CDR2 YFSETQ. V lost 1 base to trimming and J lost 6 bases; unmatched junction nucleotides: 7. The CDR3 has 14 residues. CDR3 nucleotide sequence: TGCGCCAGCAGCTTGAAGGGGACAGAGGGCGAGCAGTACTTC. This codes for CASSLKGTEGEQYF.

The chain links TRBV6-5 to TRBJ2-7; 8 bases align to TRBD1. CDR3 size: 15 residues. Germline-derived CDR1 and CDR2 are MNHEY and SVGAGI. V lost 5 bases and J lost 4; bases outside the gene matches: 10. The CDR3: CASSLRTGQSYEQYF. The CDR3 DNA reads TGTGCCAGCAGTCTTCGGACAGGGCAGTCTTACGAGCAGTACTTC.

The J gene is TRBJ2-2, the V gene TRBV24-1, with D uncertain. Germline CDR1 and CDR2: KGHDR and SFDVKD. This CDR3 has 13 amino acids. Deletions cut 4 bases from V and 4 bases from J, with 6 bases between. CDR3 bases: TGTGCCACCAGTGAGTACGGCACCGGGGAGCTGTTTTTT. Protein product: CATSEYGTGELFF.

The chain uses TRBV25-1 and TRBJ2-5; D might be TRBD2 (6 bases). CDR1 and CDR2 (germline): MGHDK, SYGVNS. The CDR3 totals 13 residues. V lost 7 bases to trimming and J lost 0 bases, with 9 bases between them. DNA of the CDR3: TGTGCCAGCAATGGAGGGTACCAAGAGACCCAGTACTTC. Protein product: CASNGGYQETQYF.

The gene calls are TRBV19 and TRBJ2-3, with TRBD2 identical over 9 bases. This CDR3 has 16 residues. Germline V CDR1 and CDR2: LNHDA, SQIVND (reference sequence). J gave up 6 bases and V 4 bases, and 11 bases lay outside the gene matches. This chain's CDR3 is CASSTLAGARGDTQYF. For the CDR3, the DNA is TGTGCCAGTAGTACTTTAGCGGGGGCCCGTGGGGATACGCAGTATTTT.

This clone appeared once. The V gene is TRBV10-1, the J gene TRBJ2-2; 8 bases are shared with TRBD1. Unmatched junction bases numbered 1, after V lost 4 bases and J lost 6 bases. This CDR3 is 13 amino acids long. Germline V lookup: CDR1 WNHNN, CDR2 SYGVQD (reference sequence). CDR3 sequence reads: CASSGRGPGELFF. In DNA, the CDR3 is TGCGCCAGCAGTGGCAGGGGGCCCGGGGAGCTGTTTTTT.

The chain links TRBV4-2 to TRBJ1-3, with D uncertain. Germline V gives CDR1 LGHNA, CDR2 YNFKEQ. V dropped 0 bases and J dropped 1 base, with 10 bases sitting between them. The CDR3 has 16 residues. In DNA form, the CDR3 reads TGTGCCAGCAGCCAAGACCTCACGGTGTCTGGAAACACCATATATTTT. It codes for CASSQDLTVSGNTIYF.

This sequence joins TRBV5-4 and TRBJ2-7; perhaps TRBD1 as D (6 bases). Per the germline V gene, CDR1 is SGHNT and CDR2 is YYREEE (reference sequence). The CDR3 length is 12 residues. Deletions cut 4 bases from V and 11 bases from J, with 16 bases between. The CDR3 spells CASSTTRGSEYF. Written as DNA, the CDR3 is TGTGCCAGCAGCACGACCAGGGGATCGGAGTACTTC.

The J gene is TRBJ2-3, the V gene TRBV7-9; the D is unclear. Germline CDR1 reads SEHNR; CDR2 reads FQNEAQ (reference sequence). V lost 4 bases to trimming and J lost 6 bases, with 8 bases between them. The CDR3 totals 12 residues. The chain's CDR3 is CASSWIADTQYF. CDR3 nucleotide sequence: TGTGCCAGCAGCTGGATTGCTGATACGCAGTATTTT.